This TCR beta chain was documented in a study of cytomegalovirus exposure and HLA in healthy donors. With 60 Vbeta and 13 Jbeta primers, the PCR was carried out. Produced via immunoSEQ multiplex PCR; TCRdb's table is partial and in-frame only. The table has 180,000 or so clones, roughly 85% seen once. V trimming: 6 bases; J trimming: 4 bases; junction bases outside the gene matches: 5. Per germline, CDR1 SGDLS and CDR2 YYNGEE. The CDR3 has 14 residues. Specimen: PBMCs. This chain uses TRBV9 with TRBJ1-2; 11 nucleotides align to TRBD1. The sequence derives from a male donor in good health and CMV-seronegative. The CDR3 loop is CASTTGQGAYGYTF. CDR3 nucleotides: TGTGCCAGCACCACCGGACAGGGGGCCTATGGCTACACCTTC.